What follows is one T cell receptor (beta chain) and its context. What it binds is not known. The data belong to a study of CD8+CD57+ T cells in acquired aplastic anemia. For the study at large: The study obtained an average of about 3.1 ug of DNA from sorted CD4+ and CD8+ cells. Whole-study results and caveats: The study found no significant CD8+ Simpson's diversity difference between patients and controls.

Profiles of TCR beta VDJ and CDR3 were generated from a genomic DNA template. TCRdb processed the reads anew with MiXCR; each CDR3 protein has one entry. Among 400,000 to 500,000 distinct CDR3 sequences listed, under 80% were seen once. Trimming left V 5 bases short and J 18 bases short, with 24 bases between. CDR1 SGDLS and CDR2 YYNGEE come from the germline V gene. This CDR3 is 14 amino acids long. V usage is TRBV9 and J usage is TRBJ1-6, with D uncertain. Specimen: sorted CD4+, CD8+, or CD8+CD57+ T cells (not recorded which) from PBMCs. This clonotype originated in a human donor in good health, serving as a control. The DNA of the CDR3 is TGTGCCAGCAGGCCAGCGGACGGTAATTTCTCCCGCCACTTT. It encodes CASRPADGNFSRHF.